The clone carrying this T cell receptor (beta chain) occurred many times. Its antigen is currently unknown. CDR3 length: 14 amino acids. In germline, CDR1 is LNHNV, CDR2 YYDKDF (reference sequence). Trimming took 0 bases from V and 6 from J, leaving 10 bases between them. This sample is drawn from a study of response to subunit inactivated influenza vaccine. In TCRdb, the RT-PCR reads were re-called with MiXCR into one record per CDR3 protein. The sample gives about 570,000 distinct CDR3 sequences, over 9% of which show up once; approximately 11% is in the top ten. Study-level findings and limits: T cells newly recruited by each seasonal influenza vaccination are few, the authors suggested.

The sample was also linked to a second study, of T cells expressing NK-cell markers. That work contributes: 5'RACE template switching with UMIs produced the TCR beta cDNA. The TCR beta repertoires were obtained from sorted CD3+CD56+NKG2C+, CD3+CD56+NKG2C- and CD3+CD56-NKG2C+ T cells. HCMV seropositivity characterized seven of the eight sequenced donors, and seronegativity one.

The sequence came from a middle-aged man who received an inactivated influenza vaccine. The chain employs TRBV15 and TRBJ2-3, with D perhaps matching TRBD2 (5 bases). The sample was PBMCs from blood, taken on the day of vaccination. The CDR3 is CATSRDGLTDTQYF. CDR3 coding DNA: TGTGCCACCAGCAGAGATGGACTGACCGATACGCAGTATTTT.